The present T cell receptor (beta chain) was sequenced within a study of blood T cell repertoires in COVID-19. About the research overall: Specimens from acute and convalescent COVID-19 originated in the United States, Italy and Spain. T cells, B-cell-depleted T cells, or PBMCs supplied cDNA or gDNA.

The CDR3 extends over 16 amino acids. J lost 5 bases, V lost 0 bases, and 4 bases had no gene match. Germline V gives CDR1 SGHTS, CDR2 YDEGEE. In the original workflow: Reference gene primer amplification gave estimated nucleated cell counts. Measured with immunoSEQ multiplex PCR; TCRdb has only the in-frame clones, and not every one. For V, J and clone size, that table is used; D and trimming come from the DNA. The table lists roughly 200,000 clones, about 85% of them singletons. This clonotype originated in a woman aged 60 to 75 with acute or convalescent COVID-19. Sequencing was performed on peripheral blood. The J gene is TRBJ2-5, the V gene TRBV5-8; 13 nucleotides agree with TRBD2. The CDR3 DNA reads as TGTGCCAGCAGCTTGGGGACTAGCGGGAGTGTGGAGACCCAGTACTTC. Its protein is CASSLGTSGSVETQYF.